This T cell receptor (beta chain) was observed in a study of cytomegalovirus exposure and HLA in healthy donors. Primers included in the PCR were 60 Vbeta and 13 Jbeta primers. Methods used by the authors: Roughly 73 million unique TCR beta chains, roughly 11 million of them shared, were counted by a later analysis. Using immunoSEQ multiplex PCR, the repertoire was profiled, and TCRdb retains in-frame clones only, with some absent. Clone size and the V and J calls come from that table; the DNA yielded D and trimming. The repertoire holds roughly 63,000 clones, with roughly 80% as singletons. About this clone: Its antigen is as yet unknown.

Study-wide results and caveats: In a later analysis, TCR beta V- and J-gene trimming showed a link to a missense DCLRE1C variant.

This CDR3 contains 13 residues. This clonotype originated in a woman in her thirties or forties in good health and CMV-seropositive. This rearrangement joins TRBV12-1 to TRBJ1-2; the table's D call, TRBD1, was not checked against the DNA. TRBV12-1 is labeled a pseudogene. The specimen sequenced was PBMCs. CDR3 nucleotides: TGTGCCAGCAGTCAAGGACAGGGCTGTGGCTACACCTTC. It encodes CASSQGQGCGYTF.